The next 15 T cell receptor beta chains were all read from a single sample in a study of cytomegalovirus exposure and HLA in healthy donors. The PCR employed 60 Vbeta primers together with 13 Jbeta primers. Measured with immunoSEQ multiplex PCR; TCRdb has only the in-frame clones, and not every one. The data hold approximately 200,000 clones, with 78% observed a single time. The sequenced sample consisted of PBMCs. These receptors were obtained from a woman aged 25-40 years in good health and CMV-seropositive.

The V gene is TRBV28, the J gene TRBJ2-7, with 11 nucleotides matching TRBD2. The CDR3 extends over 14 amino acids. Germline assignment: CDR1 MDHEN and CDR2 SYDVKM. V was pared by 5 bases and J by 6 bases, with 6 bases of the junction left unmatched. The CDR3 loop is CASSRTSGRSEQYF. Written as DNA, the CDR3 is TGTGCCAGCAGTCGAACTAGCGGGAGATCCGAGCAGTACTTC.

This rearrangement joins TRBV28 to TRBJ2-1; 8 bases are a match to TRBD2. CDR3 length equals 15 residues. Trimming took 5 bases from V and 11 from J; bases not matched to a gene: 14. The germline V gene has CDR1 MDHEN and CDR2 SYDVKM. The CDR3: CASSPGLASFVKQFF. CDR3 coding DNA: TGTGCCAGCAGTCCTGGACTAGCCTCTTTTGTGAAGCAGTTCTTC.

This clone was counted a few times. J is TRBJ2-3 and V is TRBV7-9, with 8 bases fitting TRBD1. Germline V lookup: CDR1 SEHNR, CDR2 FQNEAQ (reference sequence). The CDR3 has 15 amino acids. After removal of 4 bases from V and 3 bases from J, the junction contained 6 bases not matched to a gene. The CDR3 nucleotides read TGTGCCAGCAGCTACAGGGGGTTGGAAACAGATACGCAGTATTTT. Its translation is CASSYRGLETDTQYF.

This clone appeared a few times. The chain employs TRBV23-1 and TRBJ1-2; maybe TRBD1 (6 bases). TRBV23-1 is treated as an ORF (open reading frame) with a function not yet certain. The V and J ends lost 1 base and 7 bases respectively, with 16 bases between them. This CDR3 has 15 residues. The CDR3 here is CASSQLRGASCGYTF. CDR3 DNA: TGCGCCAGCAGTCAATTACGGGGGGCATCGTGTGGCTACACCTTC.

The V call is TRBV28, the J call TRBJ2-7; 16 positions agree with TRBD2. V shed 4 bases, J shed 6 bases, and the junction held 12 bases outside the gene matches. Per germline, CDR1 MDHEN and CDR2 SYDVKM. The CDR3 runs 18 residues. CDR3 nucleotide sequence: TGTGCCAGCAGTTCATCCGGGACTAGCGGGAGGGCTCTCCGCGAGCAGTACTTC. Encoded protein: CASSSSGTSGRALREQYF.

The genes are TRBV6-6 and TRBJ2-7; 7 bases are shared with TRBD2. J was trimmed by 7 bases and V by 4 bases; bases with no gene match: 1. The CDR3 loop spans 11 amino acids. Germline V gene lookup returns CDR1 MNHNY and CDR2 SVGAGI (reference sequence). CDR3 protein: CASSLGGEQYF. CDR3 DNA sequence: TGTGCCAGCAGTTTGGGGGGGGAGCAGTACTTC.

This clone was counted a few times. This chain uses TRBV27 with TRBJ2-1, with 10 bases lining up with TRBD2. Germline V gene sequence: CDR1 MNHEY, CDR2 SMNVEV (reference sequence). This CDR3 comprises 14 residues. With 6 bases clipped from V and 6 bases from J, the junction kept 5 bases outside the gene matches. This CDR3 is CASSERGGRNEQFF. CDR3 in DNA: TGTGCCAGCAGCGAGCGGGGGGGCCGCAATGAGCAGTTCTTC.

This rearrangement joins TRBV10-3 to TRBJ1-2; no clear D. Looked up from germline, CDR1 is ENHRY and CDR2 is SYGVKD. The germline V and J ends were trimmed by 7 bases and 6 bases, with 15 bases remaining between them. The CDR3 contains 13 residues. In nucleotides, the CDR3 is TGTGCCATCAACCCCCGGGGAAGGGATGGCTACACCTTC. This translates into CAINPRGRDGYTF.

The chain uses TRBV6-6 and TRBJ1-4, with TRBD1 identical over 8 bases. J gave up 8 bases and V 2 bases, and 10 bases lay outside the gene matches. The CDR3 loop spans 16 amino acids. Germline-derived CDR1 and CDR2 are MNHNY and SVGAGI (reference sequence). In DNA form, the CDR3 reads TGTGCCAGCAGTTACCTTAGCCCGGGACAGGAGGAAAAACTGTTTTTT. Its protein product is CASSYLSPGQEEKLFF.

The rearrangement uses TRBV14 and TRBJ1-3; D call uncertain. The CDR3 loop spans 14 amino acids. The V and J ends lost 0 bases and 4 bases respectively, with 7 bases between them. CDR1 SGHDN and CDR2 FVKESK come from the germline V gene. The CDR3 reads CASSQELSGNTIYF. CDR3 nucleotide sequence: TGTGCCAGCAGCCAAGAGTTGTCGGGAAACACCATATATTTT.

The chain uses TRBV6-1 and TRBJ2-7; 8 bases are a match to TRBD1. The CDR3 extends over 15 amino acids. The V gene end was trimmed by 6 bases and the J gene end by 0 bases; junction bases not matched to a gene: 7. Per the germline V gene, CDR1 is MNHNS and CDR2 is SASEGT. The CDR3 sequence: CASRQGALLSYEQYF. The CDR3 DNA is TGTGCCAGCAGGCAGGGGGCCCTCCTCTCCTACGAGCAGTACTTC.

Notes on this clone: Other DNA sequences of this sample code for an identical CDR3. V usage is TRBV9 and J usage is TRBJ2-7, with D unclear. Germline V gene lookup returns CDR1 SGDLS and CDR2 YYNGEE. CDR3 length: 14 residues. V shed 0 bases and J shed 1 base, with 8 bases lying between them. DNA of the CDR3: TGTGCCAGCAGCGTAGGCGGATCTTCCTACGAGCAGTACTTC. It codes for CASSVGGSSYEQYF.

A single count supports this clone. The chain uses TRBV7-3 and TRBJ2-2; 10 bases line up with TRBD1. The CDR3 sequence is 15 residues long. CDR1 SGHTA and CDR2 FQGTGA come from the germline V gene. Trimming removed 3 bases from V and 5 bases from J; junction bases left unmatched: 3. CDR3 in DNA: TGTGCCAGCAGCTTCGGGACAGGGGTAACCGGGGAGCTGTTTTTT. It translates to CASSFGTGVTGELFF. The complete variable domain, with remaining parts taken from reference TRBV7-3 and TRBJ2-2, reads GAGVSQTPSNKVTEKGKYVELRCDPISGHTALYWYRQSLGQGPEFLIYFQGTGAADDSGLPNDRFFAVRPEGSVSTLKIQRTERGDSAVYLCASSFGTGVTGELFFGEGSRLTVL.

The rearrangement uses TRBV4-3 and TRBJ2-2; D remains ambiguous. The CDR3 totals 14 residues. Per the germline V gene, CDR1 is LGHNA and CDR2 is YSLEER. V was cut by 3 bases and J by 5 bases, with 10 bases left in between. This chain's CDR3 is CASSQGPLTGELFF. DNA of the CDR3: TGCGCCAGCAGCCAGGGCCCTCTGACCGGGGAGCTGTTTTTT.

This chain joins TRBV4-1 and TRBJ2-1, with 7 bases that match TRBD1. The CDR3 has 13 residues. V was clipped by 1 base and J by 9 bases; unmatched bases: 3. The germline CDR1 and CDR2 sequences are MGHRA and YSYEKL. CDR3 sequence: CASSQAPGGEQFF. The CDR3 nucleotides read TGCGCCAGCAGCCAAGCCCCAGGGGGTGAGCAGTTCTTC.